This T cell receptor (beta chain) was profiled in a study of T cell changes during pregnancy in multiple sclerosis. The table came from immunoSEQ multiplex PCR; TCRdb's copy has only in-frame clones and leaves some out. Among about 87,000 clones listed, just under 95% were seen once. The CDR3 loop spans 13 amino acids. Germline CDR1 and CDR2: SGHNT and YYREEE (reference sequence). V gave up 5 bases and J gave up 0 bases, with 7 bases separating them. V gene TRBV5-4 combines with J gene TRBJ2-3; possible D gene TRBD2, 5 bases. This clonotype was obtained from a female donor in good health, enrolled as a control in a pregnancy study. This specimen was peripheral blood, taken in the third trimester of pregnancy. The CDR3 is CASRDFSTDTQYF. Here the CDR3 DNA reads TGTGCCAGCAGGGACTTCAGCACAGATACGCAGTATTTT.